What follows are 19 T cell receptor beta chains derived from one specimen sequenced in a study of T cell repertoires in cytomegalovirus infection. Via MiXCR, TCRdb re-called the reads, giving one row per CDR3 protein. In the table there are 630,000 or so distinct CDR3 sequences, roughly 24% of which are singletons. Sequencing was carried out using CD8+ T cells from PBMCs. The receptor set was obtained from a human donor in good health (CMV status not recorded). Some clones in this sample may be carry-over from other donors' samples.

This clonotype showed up just a few times. The V call is TRBV11-2, the J call TRBJ2-1; perhaps TRBD2 as D (5 bases). Germline CDR1 is SGHAT and CDR2 is FQNNGV. V shed 0 bases and J shed 1 base, with 13 bases lying between them. The CDR3 sequence is 17 residues long. The CDR3 loop reads CASSLDNRRGSYNEQFF. The CDR3 DNA reads TGTGCCAGCAGCTTAGATAATCGGAGAGGGTCCTACAATGAGCAGTTCTTC.

The V and J genes are TRBV20-1 and TRBJ1-1; 7 bases match TRBD1. The CDR3 totals 13 residues. Germline V CDR1 and CDR2: DFQATT, SNEGSKA (reference sequence). The J segment lost 3 bases and the V segment lost 6 bases, leaving 7 bases of the junction unmatched. This CDR3 reads CSAITGEDTEAFF. CDR3 DNA: TGCAGTGCCATTACAGGGGAGGACACTGAAGCTTTCTTT.

This clonotype was counted at least ten times. The rearrangement joins TRBV7-8 to TRBJ2-1; TRBD2 agrees at 10 bases. The CDR3 extends over 17 amino acids. V trimming: 1 base; J trimming: 8 bases; junction bases outside the gene matches: 11. The V gene's germline CDR1 is SGHVS and CDR2 FQNEAQ. The CDR3 spells CASSLEFASGGWDEQFF. The CDR3 DNA follows: TGTGCCAGCAGCTTAGAGTTCGCTAGCGGGGGTTGGGATGAGCAGTTCTTC.

The rearrangement uses TRBV5-1 and TRBJ2-1; D is unclear. The CDR3 sequence is 13 residues long. Germline-derived CDR1 and CDR2 are SGHRS and YFSETQ. V was trimmed by 5 bases and J by 5 bases, leaving 11 bases between them. The CDR3 region is CASSRSPNNEQFF. The CDR3 DNA sequence: TGCGCCAGCAGTCGGAGCCCTAACAATGAGCAGTTCTTC. The full variable domain, rest sourced from reference TRBV5-1 and TRBJ2-1, is KAGVTQTPRYLIKTRGQQVTLSCSPISGHRSVSWYQQTPGQGLQFLFEYFSETQRNKGNFPGRFSGRQFSNSRSEMNVSTLELGDSALYLCASSRSPNNEQFFGPGTRLTVL.

Written as DNA, the CDR3 is TGTGCCAGCAGTTACGAACTCGCCAATGAGCAGTTCTTC. Its protein product is CASSYELANEQFF. The chain employs TRBV6-5 and TRBJ2-1; D remains unclear. Trimming took off 2 bases at V and 6 bases at J, with 8 bases between the two ends. The CDR3 totals 13 residues. Germline V CDR1 and CDR2: MNHEY, SVGAGI.

This clonotype was recorded at least ten times. The chain recombines TRBV6-1 with TRBJ2-5; D is undetermined. CDR1 and CDR2 (germline): MNHNS, SASEGT. This CDR3 region has 11 residues. V was clipped by 8 bases and J by 5 bases, with 9 bases between them. CDR3 sequence: CASQGRETQYF. CDR3 coding DNA: TGTGCCAGCCAAGGGCGGGAGACCCAGTACTTC.

This clonotype was observed a few times. The chain has TRBV20-1 and TRBJ2-1; D remains unclear. The CDR3 runs 14 residues. In germline, CDR1 is DFQATT, CDR2 SNEGSKA (reference sequence). Trimming took 6 bases from V and 4 from J, leaving 16 bases between them. DNA of the CDR3: TGCAGTGCGGTCCGTGCGGAGCTATACAATGAGCAGTTCTTC. Amino acids: CSAVRAELYNEQFF.

In this sample, this clonotype turned up a few times. The CDR3 DNA reads as TGCAGCGTTTCGGGACAGCTTTACCAAGAGACCCAGTACTTC. Amino acid sequence: CSVSGQLYQETQYF. This chain uses TRBV29-1 with TRBJ2-5, with 7 nucleotides matching TRBD1. Germline lookup yields CDR1 SQVTM and CDR2 ANQGSEA. CDR3 size: 14 residues. V trimming: 5 bases; J trimming: 0 bases; junction bases outside the gene matches: 6. The full variable domain, in which reference TRBV29-1 and TRBJ2-5 provide the parts outside the CDR3, is SAVISQKPSRDICQRGTSLTIQCQVDSQVTMMFWYRQQPGQSLTLIATANQGSEATYESGFVIDKFPISRPNLTFSTLTVSNMSPEDSSIYLCSVSGQLYQETQYFGPGTRLLVL.

In its sample, this clonotype was seen many times. The chain recombines TRBV4-2 with TRBJ2-1, with D perhaps matching TRBD1 (5 bases). The CDR3 length is 12 residues. V was clipped by 0 bases and J by 13 bases, with 10 bases between them. From germline, CDR1 is LGHNA and CDR2 YNFKEQ. As DNA, the CDR3 is TGTGCCAGCAGCCAAGAGGCAGGGCACCAGTTCTTC. This codes for CASSQEAGHQFF.

The sample holds a few counts of this clonotype. The V and J genes are TRBV14 and TRBJ2-2, with TRBD1 as a possible D gene (6 bases). V was clipped by 4 bases and J by 3 bases, with 12 bases between them. The CDR3 runs 15 residues. Per the germline V gene, CDR1 is SGHDN and CDR2 is FVKESK. The CDR3 nucleotides are TGTGCCAGCAGCCCCCGGGACAATTACACCGGGGAGCTGTTTTTT. It encodes CASSPRDNYTGELFF.

This chain links TRBV28 with TRBJ2-7; TRBD1 aligns across 10 bases. Germline V lookup: CDR1 MDHEN, CDR2 SYDVKM. With V trimmed by 6 bases and J by 2 bases, 13 bases remained unmatched. The CDR3 length is 17 residues. The CDR3 nucleotides are TGTGCCAGCAGCCCAACGGACAGGGGGACTCTTCCCTACGAGCAGTACGTC. This sequence encodes CASSPTDRGTLPYEQYV.

The chain is built from TRBV19 and TRBJ2-1; 13 bases line up with TRBD2. J was trimmed by 7 bases and V by 2 bases; bases with no gene match: 5. CDR1 is LNHDA and CDR2 is SQIVND in the germline V gene (reference sequence). The CDR3 loop spans 16 amino acids. This CDR3 is CASSITSGGAGNEQFF. Here the CDR3 DNA reads TGTGCCAGTAGTATAACTAGCGGGGGGGCCGGTAATGAGCAGTTCTTC.

This clonotype came up many times. The chain is built from TRBV7-8 and TRBJ1-2; perhaps TRBD1 as D (5 bases). V shed 2 bases and J shed 4 bases, with 17 bases lying between them. Per the germline V gene, CDR1 is SGHVS and CDR2 is FQNEAQ. CDR3 length equals 16 residues. The DNA for the CDR3 is TGTGCCAGCAGCTTACAGCTTCAAGGGGCAGGCTATGGCTACACCTTC. Protein: CASSLQLQGAGYGYTF.

The gene calls are TRBV7-9 and TRBJ2-7; a weak D match, TRBD2 (5 bases). The CDR3 consists of 15 residues. The germline V and J ends were trimmed by 7 bases and 6 bases, with 22 bases remaining between them. Per germline, CDR1 SEHNR and CDR2 FQNEAQ (reference sequence). The CDR3: CASTSSSGTAFEQYF. In DNA form, the CDR3 reads TGTGCCAGCACCTCTTCAAGCGGCACAGCCTTCGAGCAGTACTTC.

This clonotype was seen a handful of times. The chain carries TRBV2 and TRBJ1-4; a weak D match, TRBD1 (5 bases). The CDR3 sequence is 14 residues long. Trimming pared 2 bases from V and 8 bases from J, leaving 12 bases between. Germline V gene lookup returns CDR1 SNHLY and CDR2 FYNNEI. The CDR3 sequence is CASSERTWGEKLFF. CDR3 in DNA: TGTGCCAGCAGTGAAAGGACGTGGGGGGAAAAACTGTTTTTT.

This clonotype has just one count. This chain uses TRBV5-6 with TRBJ2-1, with 8 nucleotides matching TRBD1. The germline gives CDR1 SGHDT, CDR2 YYEEEE. The J segment lost 4 bases and the V segment lost 6 bases, leaving 9 bases of the junction unmatched. This CDR3 has 15 residues. The CDR3 coding sequence is TGTGCCAGCACCTCCGGGACAGGATATTACAATGAGCAGTTCTTC. It codes for CASTSGTGYYNEQFF. The full variable domain, in which reference TRBV5-6 and TRBJ2-1 provide the parts outside the CDR3, is DAGVTQSPTHLIKTRGQQVTLRCSPKSGHDTVSWYQQALGQGPQFIFQYYEEEERQRGNFPDRFSGHQFPNYSSELNVNALLLGDSALYLCASTSGTGYYNEQFFGPGTRLTVL.

This clonotype appeared many times. The rearrangement joins TRBV7-6 to TRBJ1-1, with D possibly matching TRBD1 (6 bases). CDR3 size: 14 residues. V lost 0 bases and J lost 5, with 10 bases in between. CDR1 and CDR2 (germline): SGHVS, FNYEAQ. The CDR3 sequence: CASSLAGGQTEAFF. The CDR3 nucleotides are TGTGCCAGCAGCTTAGCCGGGGGCCAAACTGAAGCTTTCTTT. Looking up the rest from reference TRBV7-6 and TRBJ1-1 gives the full variable domain: GAGVSQSPRYKVTKRGQDVALRCDPISGHVSLYWYRQALGQGPEFLTYFNYEAQQDKSGLPNDRFSAERPEGSISTLTIQRTEQRDSAMYRCASSLAGGQTEAFFGQGTRLTVV.

The chain has TRBV12-3 or TRBV12-4 and TRBJ2-2; a weak D match, TRBD1 (6 bases). V lost 6 bases to trimming and J lost 0 bases, with 14 bases between them. The CDR3 is made up of 16 amino acids. CDR3 in DNA: TGTGCCAGCAGCCATTGGACAGCCTCGAACACCGGGGAGCTGTTTTTT. Its protein is CASSHWTASNTGELFF.

The chain couples TRBV6-5 to TRBJ1-1; possible D gene TRBD1, 5 bases. Germline CDR1 and CDR2: MNHEY and SVGAGI. The CDR3 has 15 residues. Trimming took off 2 bases at V and 1 base at J, with 11 bases between the two ends. DNA of the CDR3: TGTGCCAGCAGTTACGTACCAGGGTCGAACACTGAAGCTTTCTTT. As protein: CASSYVPGSNTEAFF.